The 30 T cell receptor beta chains reported below all come from one sample, sequenced in a study of T cells expressing NK-cell markers. TCRdb reprocessed the 5' RACE reads; each CDR3 protein has one entry and no DNA is given. Reported are 350,000 to 400,000 distinct CDR3 sequences; the ten largest clones contain 9.5% to 12%. The specimen sequenced was blood T cells: a sorted CD56 or NKG2C T cell subset, CD4+ or CD8+ T cells, or bulk PBMC T cells (not recorded which). These receptors originate from a woman between 50 and 59 years old in good health.

The rearrangement uses TRBV11-2 and TRBJ2-4; TCRdb's D call, TRBD2, is unchecked because there is no DNA. The germline CDR1 and CDR2 sequences are SGHAT and FQNNGV. The CDR3 has 15 residues. Here the CDR3 reads CASSLGLAGLNIQYF.

The rearrangement links TRBV3-1 to TRBJ2-1; lacking DNA, the TRBD2 call made by TCRdb goes unchecked. The CDR3 has 15 amino acids. Germline V CDR1 and CDR2: LGHDT, YNNKEL (reference sequence). The CDR3 spells CASSPSGALPNEQFF.

This chain connects TRBV14 to TRBJ2-4; TCRdb calls TRBD1, which cannot be checked without DNA. The CDR3 runs 11 residues. Germline V gene sequence: CDR1 SGHDN, CDR2 FVKESK. CDR3 region: CASSQAGRQYF.

The CDR3 spells CATSRDQKDNSPLHF. The V gene is TRBV15, the J gene TRBJ1-6. The CDR3 extends over 15 amino acids. Germline V CDR1 and CDR2: LNHNV, YYDKDF (reference sequence).

J is TRBJ1-1 and V is TRBV5-4; TCRdb lists TRBD1, though no DNA is available to test this call. The germline gives CDR1 SGHNT, CDR2 YYREEE (reference sequence). This CDR3 is built from 13 residues. This chain's CDR3 is CASSHRENTEAFF.

J is TRBJ2-1 and V is TRBV10-2; the TCRdb D gene call, TRBD2, has no DNA to confirm it. The CDR3 is 15 amino acids. Germline loops: CDR1 WSHSY, CDR2 SAAADI. The CDR3 protein is CASRLAGVTIDEQFF.

The V and J genes are TRBV6-5 and TRBJ2-1; TCRdb picks TRBD2, but there is no DNA to check that call. The CDR3 is 16 residues long. Per germline, CDR1 MNHEY and CDR2 SVGAGI. The CDR3 loop reads CASSKVAGAPYNEQFF.

This chain connects TRBV4-2 to TRBJ2-3; the TRBD1 assignment by TCRdb is unverifiable without DNA. This CDR3 region has 16 residues. Germline V lookup: CDR1 LGHNA, CDR2 YNFKEQ. The CDR3 loop is CASSQEVGTPADTQYF.

The chain joins TRBV12-3 or TRBV12-4 to TRBJ2-7. There are 15 residues in the CDR3. CDR3: CASSLRVGREYEQYF.

V is TRBV7-2 and J is TRBJ2-1; no DNA is available, so the TRBD2 call from TCRdb remains unchecked. Germline CDR1 reads SGHTA; CDR2 reads FQGNSA. The CDR3 spans 16 residues. CDR3 loop: CASSLDRTSGKYEQFF. Looking up the rest from reference TRBV7-2 and TRBJ2-1 gives the full variable domain: GAGVSQSPSNKVTEKGKDVELRCDPISGHTALYWYRQSLGQGLEFLIYFQGNSAPDKSGLPSDRFSAERTGGSVSTLTIQRTQQEDSAVYLCASSLDRTSGKYEQFFGPGTRLTVL.

The chain carries TRBV12-3 or TRBV12-4 and TRBJ2-3; there is no DNA to check the TCRdb D call of TRBD1. The CDR3 totals 15 residues. CDR3 protein: CASSFYGTGSDTQYF.

The genes are TRBV5-1 and TRBJ2-6. The CDR3 length is 15 residues. The germline gives CDR1 SGHRS, CDR2 YFSETQ. CDR3 region: CASSFTIPGANVLTF.

The chain couples TRBV14 to TRBJ2-3; as DNA is missing, the TRBD1 call by TCRdb cannot be tested. Germline V gene data show CDR1 as SGHDN and CDR2 as FVKESK. The CDR3 is 15 amino acids. The CDR3 protein is CASSPPGRSTDTQYF.

The V gene is TRBV5-1, the J gene TRBJ1-1; TCRdb's assignment of TRBD1 cannot be checked, as there is no DNA. The germline gives CDR1 SGHRS, CDR2 YFSETQ. The CDR3 spans 14 residues. CDR3 in amino acids: CASSLTRGHSEAFF.

The chain links TRBV27 to TRBJ2-3; TCRdb gives TRBD2 as the D gene, but with no DNA this cannot be confirmed. The CDR3 length is 15 residues. Germline CDR1 is MNHEY and CDR2 is SMNVEV (reference sequence). CDR3: CASSLRPGGSDTQYF.

This chain uses TRBV12-3 or TRBV12-4 with TRBJ2-3; the TCRdb call, TRBD2, lacks DNA for checking. The length of the CDR3 is 16 residues. The CDR3 spells CASRVLVFSGTDTQYF.

This chain joins TRBV20-1 and TRBJ2-1; lacking DNA, the TRBD2 call made by TCRdb goes unchecked. Germline V gives CDR1 DFQATT, CDR2 SNEGSKA (reference sequence). The CDR3 has 17 residues. CDR3 sequence reads: CSAPNGLAVQVHNEQFF.

The chain couples TRBV6-5 to TRBJ2-3; TCRdb proposes TRBD2, but this gene call is untestable without DNA. Germline V gene sequence: CDR1 MNHEY, CDR2 SVGAGI. The CDR3 sequence is 15 residues long. CDR3 amino acids: CASTHLGGGPDTQYF.

This chain uses TRBV29-1 with TRBJ1-2; checking the TCRdb D call of TRBD1 is not possible without DNA. CDR3 length: 13 amino acids. Germline CDR1 and CDR2: SQVTM and ANQGSEA. This CDR3 is CSVYGGMSYGYTF.

The J gene is TRBJ1-3, the V gene TRBV5-1; TCRdb designates TRBD1, a call that cannot be tested without DNA. Per germline, CDR1 SGHRS and CDR2 YFSETQ. There are 13 residues in the CDR3. The CDR3 protein is CASRNQGGNTIYF.

This chain connects TRBV5-5 to TRBJ1-3. The CDR3 covers 13 residues. CDR1 is SGHKS and CDR2 is YYEKEE in the germline V gene (reference sequence). The CDR3 sequence is CASSLVYASTIYF.

The chain is built from TRBV25-1 and TRBJ2-2; TCRdb outputs TRBD2, but without DNA this stays unchecked. CDR1 MGHDK and CDR2 SYGVNS come from the germline V gene. CDR3 length: 19 amino acids. The CDR3 loop reads CASSEMRLAGGSHTGELFF.

This chain links TRBV12-3 or TRBV12-4 with TRBJ2-1; TCRdb proposes TRBD2, but this gene call is untestable without DNA. The CDR3 totals 16 residues. The CDR3 here is CASSYMVSGRGNEQFF.

CDR3 sequence reads: CASAWILYNEQFF. The chain carries TRBV12-3 or TRBV12-4 and TRBJ2-1. The CDR3 has 13 residues.

The genes are TRBV5-5 and TRBJ1-2; there is no DNA to check the TCRdb D call of TRBD1. The CDR3 spans 15 residues. Germline V gene lookup returns CDR1 SGHKS and CDR2 YYEKEE (reference sequence). CDR3 sequence: CASSLVNRGGDGYTF. Looking up the rest from reference TRBV5-5 and TRBJ1-2 gives the full variable domain: DAGVTQSPTHLIKTRGQQVTLRCSPISGHKSVSWYQQVLGQGPQFIFQYYEKEERGRGNFPDRFSARQFPNYSSELNVNALLLGDSALYLCASSLVNRGGDGYTFGSGTRLTVV.

The rearrangement joins TRBV7-3 to TRBJ2-3; without DNA, the TCRdb call of TRBD2 cannot be checked. The CDR3 is 14 amino acids. Germline CDR1 reads SGHTA; CDR2 reads FQGTGA. The CDR3 here is CASSPRLGSDTQYF.

The chain joins TRBV7-2 to TRBJ2-7; TCRdb lists TRBD1, though no DNA is available to test this call. The CDR3 runs to 15 residues. Per the germline V gene, CDR1 is SGHTA and CDR2 is FQGNSA. CDR3 residues: CASSRGDSFSYEQYF. Based on the CDR3 plus reference TRBV7-2 and TRBJ2-7, the full variable domain is GAGVSQSPSNKVTEKGKDVELRCDPISGHTALYWYRQSLGQGLEFLIYFQGNSAPDKSGLPSDRFSAERTGGSVSTLTIQRTQQEDSAVYLCASSRGDSFSYEQYFGPGTRLTVT.

The V and J genes are TRBV12-3 or TRBV12-4 and TRBJ2-1; the D call of TRBD2 rests on TCRdb alone, since no DNA is present to check it. The CDR3 runs to 15 residues. The chain's CDR3 is CASTHGGRAPNEQFF.

The V call is TRBV3-1, the J call TRBJ1-1; TCRdb indicates TRBD1, and absent DNA this call remains unverified. Germline CDR1 LGHDT, CDR2 YNNKEL (reference sequence). The CDR3 length is 13 residues. Here the CDR3 reads CASSQEGTGRAFF.

The chain uses TRBV29-1 and TRBJ1-2. This CDR3 is 13 amino acids long. The V gene's germline CDR1 is SQVTM and CDR2 ANQGSEA. CDR3 sequence: CSVVGQDSYGYTF.